This entry features one T cell receptor (beta chain) sequence. Antigen specificity is unknown. This sample stems from a study of radiotherapy plus CTLA-4 blockade in lung cancer. The overall study: There were objective responses in 15% to 20% of patients, and more than 30% had disease control.

The CDR3 sequence is 15 residues long. The junction had 1 base not matched to a gene; V was cut back by 1 base and J by 1 base. Per the germline V gene, CDR1 is MNHNS and CDR2 is SASEGT. Study-wide results and caveats: After radiotherapy and ipilimumab, tumor-derived clones expanded in peripheral blood.

The table came from immunoSEQ multiplex PCR; TCRdb's copy has only in-frame clones and leaves some out. The table has tens of thousands of clones, around nine tenths seen once. Sequencing was performed on peripheral blood, taken from a patient treated with radiotherapy plus ipilimumab. The chain links TRBV6-1 to TRBJ2-5, with TRBD1 matching over 9 bases. This receptor was taken from a human donor with non-small cell lung cancer that progressed on radiotherapy plus ipilimumab. The CDR3 spells CASSEDRGLQETQYF. The CDR3 DNA sequence: TGTGCCAGCAGTGAAGACAGGGGGCTCCAAGAGACCCAGTACTTC.